This TCR beta chain was retrieved from a study of cytomegalovirus exposure and HLA in healthy donors. Points from the study as a whole: In a later analysis, donors in an Asian-associated ancestry cluster reportedly had fewer N-insertions in productive TCRs than the cohort mean. As a later analysis showed, a missense DCLRE1C variant was linked to trimming of TCR beta V- and J-genes. Across donors, presence/absence analyses took sequencing depth to be roughly uniform.

Germline V gene lookup returns CDR1 SGHRS and CDR2 YFSETQ. The CDR3 extends over 13 amino acids. With 1 base removed from V and 3 bases from J, the gap between germline ends came to 7 bases. Both 60 Vbeta primers and 13 Jbeta primers went into the PCR. Profiling relied on immunoSEQ multiplex PCR, and the TCRdb table lists in-frame clones only, not all of them. The repertoire includes around 120,000 clones, around 80% of them detected once, and about 2.5% sits in the top ten. This clone was counted a few times. No antigen is known for it. Other DNA sequences in this sample translate to the same CDR3. This sequence originates from a boy aged 2 to 10 in good health and CMV-seronegative. J is TRBJ1-1 and V is TRBV5-1, with TRBD1 as a possible D gene (5 bases). Sequencing was performed on PBMCs. In DNA form, the CDR3 reads TGCGCCAGCAGCTTGCGGGGGGACACTGAAGCTTTCTTT. Its protein is CASSLRGDTEAFF.